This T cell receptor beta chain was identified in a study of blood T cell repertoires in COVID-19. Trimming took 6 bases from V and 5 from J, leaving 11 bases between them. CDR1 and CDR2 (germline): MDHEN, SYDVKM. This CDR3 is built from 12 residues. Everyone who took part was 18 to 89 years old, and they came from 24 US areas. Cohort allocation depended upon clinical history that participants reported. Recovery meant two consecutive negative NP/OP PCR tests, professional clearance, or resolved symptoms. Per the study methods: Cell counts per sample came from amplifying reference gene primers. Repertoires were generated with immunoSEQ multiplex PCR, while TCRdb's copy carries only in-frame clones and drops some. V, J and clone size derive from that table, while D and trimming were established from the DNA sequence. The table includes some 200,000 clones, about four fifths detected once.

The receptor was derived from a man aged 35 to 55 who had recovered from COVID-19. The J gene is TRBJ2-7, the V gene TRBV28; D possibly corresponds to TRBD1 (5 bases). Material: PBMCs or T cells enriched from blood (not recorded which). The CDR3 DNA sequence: TGTGCCAGCAGACGCCAGGGCCACGAGCAGTACGTC. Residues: CASRRQGHEQYV.